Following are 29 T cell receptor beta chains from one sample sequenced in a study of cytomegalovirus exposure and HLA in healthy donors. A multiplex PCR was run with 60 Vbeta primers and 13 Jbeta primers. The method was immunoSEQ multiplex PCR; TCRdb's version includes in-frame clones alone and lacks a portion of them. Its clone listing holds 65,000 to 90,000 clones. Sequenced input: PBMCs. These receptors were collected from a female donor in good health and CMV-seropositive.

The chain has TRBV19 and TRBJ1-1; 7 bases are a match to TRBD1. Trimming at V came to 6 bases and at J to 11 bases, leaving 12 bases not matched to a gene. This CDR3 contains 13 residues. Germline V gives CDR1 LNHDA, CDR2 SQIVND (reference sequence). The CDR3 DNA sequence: TGTGCCAGTAGCACGACAGGGCCGCCGCTTGCTTTCTTT. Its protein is CASSTTGPPLAFF.

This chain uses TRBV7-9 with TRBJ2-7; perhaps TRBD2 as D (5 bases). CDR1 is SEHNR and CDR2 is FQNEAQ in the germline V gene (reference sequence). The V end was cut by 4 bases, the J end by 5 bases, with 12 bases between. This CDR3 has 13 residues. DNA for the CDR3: TGTGCCAGCAGCTCCCCGAACGGGAACGAGCAGTACTTC. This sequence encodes CASSSPNGNEQYF.

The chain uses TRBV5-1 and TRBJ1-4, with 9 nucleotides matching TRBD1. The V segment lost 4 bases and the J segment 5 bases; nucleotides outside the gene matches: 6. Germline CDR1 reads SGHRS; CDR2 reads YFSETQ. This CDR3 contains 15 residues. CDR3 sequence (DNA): TGCGCCAGCAGCGCGGGACAGGGCGGCAATGAAAAACTGTTTTTT. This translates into CASSAGQGGNEKLFF.

CDR3 residues: CASSVGQDLYEQYF. CDR3 bases: TGTGCCAGCAGCGTAGGACAAGATCTCTACGAGCAGTACTTC. The chain employs TRBV9 and TRBJ2-7, with D uncertain. The CDR3 is made up of 14 amino acids. Trimming shortened V by 0 bases and J by 3 bases, and 10 bases separated the two germline ends. The germline V gene has CDR1 SGDLS and CDR2 YYNGEE.

The CDR3, as DNA: TGTGCCAGCAGCTTAGACGCAGGGATGGGGGATACGCAGTATTTT. Its protein product is CASSLDAGMGDTQYF. This sequence joins TRBV7-2 and TRBJ2-3; D possibly corresponds to TRBD1 (5 bases). Trimming took 1 base from V and 6 from J, leaving 14 bases between them. This CDR3 spans 15 amino acids. Germline V gene data show CDR1 as SGHTA and CDR2 as FQGNSA.

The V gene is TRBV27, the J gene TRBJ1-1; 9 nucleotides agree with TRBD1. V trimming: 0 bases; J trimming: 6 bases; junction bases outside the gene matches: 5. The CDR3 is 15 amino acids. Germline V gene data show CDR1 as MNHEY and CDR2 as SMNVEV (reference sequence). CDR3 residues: CASSLSTGGVAEAFF. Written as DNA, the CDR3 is TGTGCCAGCAGTTTATCGACAGGGGGTGTGGCTGAAGCTTTCTTT.

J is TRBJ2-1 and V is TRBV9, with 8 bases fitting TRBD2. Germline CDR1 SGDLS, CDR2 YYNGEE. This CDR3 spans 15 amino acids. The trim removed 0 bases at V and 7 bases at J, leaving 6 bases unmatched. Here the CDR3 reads CASSVVAGGGNEQFF. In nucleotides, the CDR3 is TGTGCCAGCAGCGTAGTGGCGGGGGGAGGGAATGAGCAGTTCTTC.

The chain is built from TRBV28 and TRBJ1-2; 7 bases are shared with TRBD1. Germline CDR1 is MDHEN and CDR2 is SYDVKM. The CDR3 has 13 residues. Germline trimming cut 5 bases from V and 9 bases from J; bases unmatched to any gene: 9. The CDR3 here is CASSRGGGNRYTF. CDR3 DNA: TGTGCCAGCAGTAGAGGAGGGGGCAACCGCTACACCTTC.

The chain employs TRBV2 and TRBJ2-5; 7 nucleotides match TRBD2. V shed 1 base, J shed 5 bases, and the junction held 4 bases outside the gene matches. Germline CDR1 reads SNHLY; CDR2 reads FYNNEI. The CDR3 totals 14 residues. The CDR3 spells CASSEVRGSETQYF. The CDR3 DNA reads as TGTGCCAGCAGTGAAGTGCGGGGGTCGGAGACCCAGTACTTC.

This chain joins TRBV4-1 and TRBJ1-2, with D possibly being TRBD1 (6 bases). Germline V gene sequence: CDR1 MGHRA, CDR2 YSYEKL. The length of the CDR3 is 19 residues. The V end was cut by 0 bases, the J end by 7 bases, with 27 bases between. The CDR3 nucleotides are TGCGCCAGCAGCCAAGATAATAGGGAATTAGGGGGGGTGCTCGGTGGCTACACCTTC. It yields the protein CASSQDNRELGGVLGGYTF.

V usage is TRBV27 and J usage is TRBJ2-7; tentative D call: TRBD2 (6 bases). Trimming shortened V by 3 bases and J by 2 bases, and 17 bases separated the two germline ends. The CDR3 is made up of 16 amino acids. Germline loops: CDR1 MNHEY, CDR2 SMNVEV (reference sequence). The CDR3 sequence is CASSLFSGTRTYEQYF. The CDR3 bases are TGTGCCAGCAGTTTGTTCTCCGGGACTCGAACCTACGAGCAGTACTTC.

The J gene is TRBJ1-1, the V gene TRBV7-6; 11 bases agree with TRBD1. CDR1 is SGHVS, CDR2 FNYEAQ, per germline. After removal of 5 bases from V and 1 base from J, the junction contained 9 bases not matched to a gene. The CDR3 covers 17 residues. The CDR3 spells CASSGQGAPGANTEAFF. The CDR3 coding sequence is TGTGCCAGCAGCGGACAGGGGGCACCTGGAGCGAACACTGAAGCTTTCTTT.

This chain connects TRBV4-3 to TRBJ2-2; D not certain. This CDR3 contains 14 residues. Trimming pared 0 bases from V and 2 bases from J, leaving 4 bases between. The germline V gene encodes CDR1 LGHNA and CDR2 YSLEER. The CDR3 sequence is CASSQDSNTGELFF. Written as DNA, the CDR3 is TGCGCCAGCAGCCAAGATTCAAACACCGGGGAGCTGTTTTTT.

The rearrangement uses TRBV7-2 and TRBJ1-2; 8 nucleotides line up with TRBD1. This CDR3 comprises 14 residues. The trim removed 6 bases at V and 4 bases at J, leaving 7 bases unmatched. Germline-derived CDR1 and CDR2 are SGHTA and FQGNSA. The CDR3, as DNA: TGTGCCAGCAGTCCTGACAGGGGTAGCTATGGCTACACCTTC. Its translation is CASSPDRGSYGYTF. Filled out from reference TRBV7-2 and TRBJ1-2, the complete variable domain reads GAGVSQSPSNKVTEKGKDVELRCDPISGHTALYWYRQSLGQGLEFLIYFQGNSAPDKSGLPSDRFSAERTGGSVSTLTIQRTQQEDSAVYLCASSPDRGSYGYTFGSGTRLTVV.

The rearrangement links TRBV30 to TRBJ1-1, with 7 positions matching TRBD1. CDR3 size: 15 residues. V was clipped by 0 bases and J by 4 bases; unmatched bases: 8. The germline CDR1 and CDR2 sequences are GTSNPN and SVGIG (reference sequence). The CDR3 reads CAWSVQGKGGTEAFF. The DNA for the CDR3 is TGTGCCTGGAGTGTACAGGGGAAGGGTGGCACTGAAGCTTTCTTT.

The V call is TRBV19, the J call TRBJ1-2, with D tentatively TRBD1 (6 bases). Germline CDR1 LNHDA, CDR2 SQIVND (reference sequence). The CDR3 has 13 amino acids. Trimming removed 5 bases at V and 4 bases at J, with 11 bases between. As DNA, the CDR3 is TGTGCCAGTAGTCCCCGGGACACCTATGGCTACACCTTC. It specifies CASSPRDTYGYTF. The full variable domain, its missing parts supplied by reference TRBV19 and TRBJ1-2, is DGGITQSPKYLFRKEGQNVTLSCEQNLNHDAMYWYRQDPGQGLRLIYYSQIVNDFQKGDIAEGYSVSREKKESFPLTVTSAQKNPTAFYLCASSPRDTYGYTFGSGTRLTVV.

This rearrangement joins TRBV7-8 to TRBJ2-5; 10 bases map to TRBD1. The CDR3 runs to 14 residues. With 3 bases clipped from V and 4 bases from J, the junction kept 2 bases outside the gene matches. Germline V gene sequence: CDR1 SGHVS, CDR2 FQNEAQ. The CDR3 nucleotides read TGTGCCAGCAGCTTTGACAGGGGGCTAGAGACCCAGTACTTC. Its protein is CASSFDRGLETQYF.

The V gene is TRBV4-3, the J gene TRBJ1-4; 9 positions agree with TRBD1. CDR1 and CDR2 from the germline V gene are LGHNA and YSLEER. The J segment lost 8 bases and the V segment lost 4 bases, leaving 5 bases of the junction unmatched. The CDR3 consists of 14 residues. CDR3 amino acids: CASSPAQGAEKLFF. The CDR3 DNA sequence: TGCGCCAGCAGCCCGGCACAGGGGGCGGAAAAACTGTTTTTT.

CDR3 amino acids: CASRTTHRSPYEQYF. DNA for the CDR3: TGTGCCAGCAGGACGACCCACAGGTCCCCCTACGAGCAGTACTTC. The J gene is TRBJ2-7, the V gene TRBV28; a weak D match, TRBD1 (5 bases). The CDR3 extends over 15 amino acids. CDR1 and CDR2 from the germline V gene are MDHEN and SYDVKM. V lost 6 bases and J 2 bases, leaving 17 bases between the germline ends.

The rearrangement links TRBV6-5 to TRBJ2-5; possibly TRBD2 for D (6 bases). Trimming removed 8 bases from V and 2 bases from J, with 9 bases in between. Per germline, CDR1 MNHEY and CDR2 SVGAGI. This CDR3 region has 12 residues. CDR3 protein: CASRGGQETQYF. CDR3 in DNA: TGTGCCAGCCGGGGAGGACAAGAGACCCAGTACTTC.

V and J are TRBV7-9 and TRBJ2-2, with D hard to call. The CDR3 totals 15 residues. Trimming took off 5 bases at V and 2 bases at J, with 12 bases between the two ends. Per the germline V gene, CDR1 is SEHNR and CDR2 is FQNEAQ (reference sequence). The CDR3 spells CASSLMEHNTGELFF. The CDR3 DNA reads TGTGCCAGCAGCCTTATGGAGCACAACACCGGGGAGCTGTTTTTT.

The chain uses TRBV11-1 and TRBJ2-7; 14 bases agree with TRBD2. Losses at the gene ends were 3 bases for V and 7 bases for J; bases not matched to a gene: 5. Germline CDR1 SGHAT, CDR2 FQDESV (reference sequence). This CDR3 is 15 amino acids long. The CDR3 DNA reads TGTGCCAGCAGCTTGGGACTAGCGGGAGTTGAAGAGCAGTACTTC. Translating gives CASSLGLAGVEEQYF.

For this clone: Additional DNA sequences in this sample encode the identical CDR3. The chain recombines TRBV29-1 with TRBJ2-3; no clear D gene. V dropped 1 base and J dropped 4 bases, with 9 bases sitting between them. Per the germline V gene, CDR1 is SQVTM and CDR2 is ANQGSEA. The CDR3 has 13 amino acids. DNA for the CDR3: TGCAGCGTTGAAGTCAGTGGAGCAGATACGCAGTATTTT. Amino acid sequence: CSVEVSGADTQYF.

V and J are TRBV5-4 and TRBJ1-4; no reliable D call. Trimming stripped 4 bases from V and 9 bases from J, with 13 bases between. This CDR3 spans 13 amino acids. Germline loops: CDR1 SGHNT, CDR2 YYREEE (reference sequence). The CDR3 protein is CASSPTEGKKLFF. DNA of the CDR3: TGTGCCAGCAGCCCGACGGAGGGTAAAAAACTGTTTTTT.

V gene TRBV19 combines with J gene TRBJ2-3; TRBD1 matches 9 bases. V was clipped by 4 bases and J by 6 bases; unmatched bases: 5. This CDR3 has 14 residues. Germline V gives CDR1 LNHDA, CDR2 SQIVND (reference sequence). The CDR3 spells CASSTGTGRDTQYF. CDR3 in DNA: TGTGCCAGTAGTACCGGGACAGGGCGGGATACGCAGTATTTT.

CDR3 sequence reads: CASSPGTTDTGELFF. The CDR3 nucleotides are TGTGCCAGCAGCCCCGGGACAACGGACACCGGGGAGCTGTTTTTT. V is TRBV9 and J is TRBJ2-2; D perhaps matches TRBD1 (6 bases). Germline V CDR1 and CDR2: SGDLS, YYNGEE. This CDR3 comprises 15 residues. Between the trimmed V and J ends, which lost 4 bases and 3 bases, there was a span of 13 bases.

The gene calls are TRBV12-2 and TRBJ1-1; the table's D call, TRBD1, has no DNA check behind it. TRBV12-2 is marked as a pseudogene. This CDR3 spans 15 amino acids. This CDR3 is CASRLRQGTNTEAFF. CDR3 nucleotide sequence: TGTGCAAGTCGCCTTCGACAGGGTACGAACACTGAAGCTTTCTTT.

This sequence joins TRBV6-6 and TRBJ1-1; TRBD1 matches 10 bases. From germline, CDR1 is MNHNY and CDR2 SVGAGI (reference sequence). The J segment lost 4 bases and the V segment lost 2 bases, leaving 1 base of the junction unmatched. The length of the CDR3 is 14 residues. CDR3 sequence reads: CASSYGTGATEAFF. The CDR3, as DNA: TGTGCCAGCAGTTACGGGACAGGGGCCACTGAAGCTTTCTTT.

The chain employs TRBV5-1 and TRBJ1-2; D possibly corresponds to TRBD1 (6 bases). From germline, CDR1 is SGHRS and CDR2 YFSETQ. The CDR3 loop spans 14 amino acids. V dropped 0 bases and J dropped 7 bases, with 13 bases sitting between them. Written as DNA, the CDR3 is TGCGCCAGCAGCTTGGATGGGCAGGGGTCTGGCTACACCTTC. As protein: CASSLDGQGSGYTF. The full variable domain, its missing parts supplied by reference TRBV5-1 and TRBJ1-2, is KAGVTQTPRYLIKTRGQQVTLSCSPISGHRSVSWYQQTPGQGLQFLFEYFSETQRNKGNFPGRFSGRQFSNSRSEMNVSTLELGDSALYLCASSLDGQGSGYTFGSGTRLTVV.